This T cell receptor beta chain comes out of a study of T cells in women clearing cervical HPV infection. Details on this clone: The junction and the germline gene differ at one end; a read error may be behind it. Read sequence stops 3 residues before the CDR3 end, and the germline J gene provides the missing end.

The CDR3 is 17 amino acids. CDR1 is SGHTA and CDR2 is FQGTGA in the germline V gene. TCRdb keeps only in-frame clones here, not all; method: immunoSEQ multiplex PCR. The sample shows 30,000 or so clones, and about 6.4% sits with its ten largest clones. The chain carries TRBV7-3 and TRBJ2-1, with 11 bases matching TRBD2. The sample consisted of blood buffy coat. The receptor was isolated from a woman aged 18 to 75 with a cervical HPV16 infection that either progressed to CIN3+ or cleared (not recorded which). The CDR3 reads CASSLTLLAGADNEQFF. The sequenced part of the CDR3 DNA is TGTGCCAGCAGCCTAACATTACTAGCGGGGGCCGACAATGAG.